This T cell receptor beta chain was retrieved from a study of cytomegalovirus exposure and HLA in healthy donors. The PCR made use of 60 Vbeta and 13 Jbeta primers. Using immunoSEQ multiplex PCR, the repertoire was profiled, and TCRdb retains in-frame clones only, with some absent. This table has 100,000 to 150,000 clones, over 60% appearing once. The study's findings and limits: The productive fraction for most TCR beta V segments was about 87% or about 30% in an earlier analysis.

In the case of this clone: Its antigen is undetermined.

From germline, CDR1 is MGHRA and CDR2 YSYEKL. V trimming: 3 bases; J trimming: 7 bases; junction bases outside the gene matches: 7. This CDR3 region has 16 residues. The chain recombines TRBV4-1 with TRBJ1-5; 12 nucleotides agree with TRBD1. The sequence was collected from a man younger than 35 in good health and CMV-seronegative. Sequencing was performed on PBMCs. CDR3 bases: TGCGCCAGCAGCCAGTCCGGGACAGGGGGCAGGCAGCCCCAGCATTTT. Protein sequence: CASSQSGTGGRQPQHF.